This is a list of T cell receptor beta chains from one sample in a study of CD8 T cells in Susac syndrome. TCRdb passed the immunoSEQ multiplex PCR reads through MiXCR, listing each CDR3 protein once. The repertoire has about 200,000 distinct CDR3 sequences, around 90% of them found once; the top ten carry around 0.13%. The sample taken for sequencing was CD8+ T cells from PBMCs. The receptors originated from a human donor with multiple sclerosis. CDR3s include the opening cysteine and the closing phenylalanine or tryptophan. A D gene is named only where the DNA matches it firmly. Part of the rows lack a size; the others show once, few, many or a class for expanded clones.

j_gene,v_gene,abundance,d_gene,CDR3aa,CDR3nt
TRBJ1-1,TRBV27,-,-,CASSQQGGGTEAFF,TGTGCCAGCAGTCAACAGGGAGGGGGCACTGAAGCTTTCTTT
TRBJ1-2,TRBV12-3/TRBV12-4,once,TRBD1,CASSPGQGAFGYTF,TGTGCCAGCAGTCCGGGACAGGGGGCATTTGGCTACACCTTC
TRBJ1-5,TRBV6-2/TRBV6-3,-,TRBD1,CASSALGTGYQPQHF,TGTGCCAGCAGCGCTCTGGGGACAGGGTATCAGCCCCAGCATTTT
TRBJ2-4,TRBV14,-,-,CASSQWGTKNIQYF,TGTGCCAGCAGCCAGTGGGGGACCAAAAACATTCAGTACTTC
TRBJ2-7,TRBV29-1,-,-,CSVLQGEQYF,TGCAGCGTTTTACAGGGTGAGCAGTACTTC
TRBJ1-1,TRBV6-2/TRBV6-3,once,-,CASSYSTAGWNTEAFF,TGTGCCAGCAGTTACTCGACGGCAGGGTGGAACACTGAAGCTTTCTTT
TRBJ1-1,TRBV9,once,-,CASSEGGGVAFF,TGTGCCAGCAGCGAGGGCGGAGGGGTGGCTTTCTTT
TRBJ2-7,TRBV3-1,-,TRBD1,CASSQDILSGGFDYEQYF,TGTGCCAGCAGCCAAGATATACTATCAGGGGGATTCGACTACGAGCAGTACTTC
TRBJ2-1,TRBV3-1,-,TRBD2,CASSQERGLVGYYNEQFF,TGTGCCAGCAGCCAAGAAAGGGGACTAGTAGGGTACTACAATGAGCAGTTCTTC
TRBJ2-1,TRBV7-8,-,-,CASSLDRASGNEQFF,TGTGCCAGCAGCTTAGACAGGGCCTCCGGAAATGAGCAGTTCTTC
TRBJ2-5,TRBV11-2,once,-,CASSLGGARWGETQYF,TGTGCCAGCAGCTTAGGGGGGGCCAGATGGGGAGAGACCCAGTACTTC
TRBJ2-2,TRBV20-1,-,TRBD2,CSARAGTSGDTGELFF,TGCAGTGCTAGAGCTGGGACTAGCGGGGACACCGGGGAGCTGTTTTTT
TRBJ1-2,TRBV29-1,-,-,CSVDTGFGYTF,TGCAGCGTTGATACGGGGTTTGGCTACACCTTC
TRBJ2-1,TRBV24-1,-,-,CATSGYTEGSYNEQFF,TGTGCCACCAGTGGCTACACAGAGGGATCCTACAATGAGCAGTTCTTC
TRBJ1-1,TRBV5-4,-,-,CASSARAEAFF,TGTGCCAGCAGCGCCCGAGCTGAAGCTTTCTTT
TRBJ1-1,TRBV27,-,-,CASSPRETSKAFF,TGTGCCAGCAGCCCGCGGGAGACAAGCAAAGCTTTCTTT
TRBJ2-4,TRBV5-1,-,TRBD2,CASGLGPSGGKNIQYF,TGCGCCAGCGGCCTTGGGCCTAGCGGTGGTAAAAACATTCAGTACTTC
TRBJ2-2,TRBV9,-,-,CASSVGGRAGELFF,TGTGCCAGCAGCGTTGGAGGGCGGGCCGGGGAGCTGTTTTTT
TRBJ2-3,TRBV20-1,-,TRBD2,CSASPGTSGDTDTQYF,TGCAGTGCTAGCCCGGGGACTAGCGGTGACACAGATACGCAGTATTTT
TRBJ2-7,TRBV6-2/TRBV6-3,-,TRBD1,CASSYSGQGIYEQYF,TGTGCCAGCAGTTACTCGGGACAGGGGATATACGAGCAGTACTTC
TRBJ2-3,TRBV20-1,-,TRBD2,CSARDRRLAGLYTQYF,TGCAGTGCTAGAGACCGTAGACTAGCGGGCTTGTATACGCAGTATTTT
TRBJ1-2,TRBV20-1,once,TRBD1,CSARDRDGGYTF,TGCAGTGCTAGGGACAGGGACGGTGGCTACACCTTC
TRBJ1-5,TRBV2,once,-,CASSLRDIFGYSNQPQHF,TGTGCCAGCAGCCTCCGGGACATATTCGGATATAGCAATCAGCCCCAGCATTTT
TRBJ1-4,TRBV3-1,-,-,CASSLRQGGFEKLFF,TGTGCCAGCAGCCTTAGACAAGGCGGGTTTGAAAAACTGTTTTTT
TRBJ1-1,TRBV10-3,-,-,CAISDPGERAEAFF,TGTGCCATCAGTGACCCAGGGGAGCGGGCTGAAGCTTTCTTT
TRBJ2-7,TRBV21-1,-,-,CASSAGQGKAYEQYF,TGTGCCAGCAGCGCCGGACAGGGGAAAGCCTACGAGCAGTACTTC
TRBJ2-1,TRBV11-1,-,-,CASSLGTGGVNEQFF,TGTGCCAGCAGCTTAGGGACCGGGGGCGTCAATGAGCAGTTCTTC
TRBJ2-1,TRBV7-3,-,TRBD2,CASSLEAGGPHEQFF,TGTGCCAGCAGCTTAGAAGCGGGAGGGCCCCATGAGCAGTTCTTC
TRBJ2-1,TRBV25-1,-,TRBD1,CASIGDRADEQFF,TGTGCCAGCATCGGGGACAGGGCCGATGAGCAGTTCTTC
TRBJ2-1,TRBV3-1,-,TRBD2,CASSPGLAGWDEQFF,TGTGCCAGCAGCCCGGGACTAGCGGGGTGGGATGAGCAGTTCTTC
TRBJ2-1,TRBV2,once,TRBD2,CASSEIRASGRYHEQFF,TGTGCCAGCAGTGAAATAAGGGCTAGCGGGAGATACCATGAGCAGTTCTTC
TRBJ2-1,TRBV11-2,-,-,CASSLFPPRYNEQFF,TGTGCCAGCAGTTTATTCCCTCCCCGTTACAATGAGCAGTTCTTC
TRBJ2-1,TRBV19,once,-,CASTVGSPSSYNEQFF,TGTGCCAGTACGGTCGGGAGTCCGAGCTCCTACAATGAGCAGTTCTTC
TRBJ1-1,TRBV5-6,once,-,CASSSPERGNQRAFF,TGTGCCAGCAGCTCCCCTGAGCGGGGAAACCAAAGAGCTTTCTTT
TRBJ1-1,TRBV24-1,-,-,CATSAVGWTPGGVNTEAFF,TGTGCCACCAGTGCGGTTGGTTGGACACCCGGGGGGGTGAACACTGAAGCTTTCTTT
TRBJ1-2,TRBV29-1,once,TRBD1,CSVEDLLLGRGRRGYGYTF,TGCAGCGTTGAAGATTTGCTTTTGGGCAGGGGGCGTCGGGGCTATGGCTACACCTTC
TRBJ1-2,TRBV6-6,-,TRBD1,CASLGQGQDYGYTF,TGTGCCAGCTTAGGACAGGGTCAGGACTATGGCTACACCTTC
TRBJ2-1,TRBV7-9,-,-,CASSLERGQFF,TGTGCCAGCAGCTTGGAGAGGGGGCAGTTCTTC
TRBJ1-2,TRBV12-5,once,-,CASGLVGQYHGYTF,TGTGCTAGTGGTTTGGTTGGGCAGTATCATGGCTACACCTTC
TRBJ2-1,TRBV14,-,TRBD2,CASSHLGLAGEGYYNEQFF,TGTGCCAGCAGCCACCTGGGACTAGCGGGAGAGGGATATTACAATGAGCAGTTCTTC
TRBJ2-1,TRBV20-1,once,-,CSATGYQLDTNNEQFF,TGCAGTGCTACTGGCTACCAGCTGGATACAAACAATGAGCAGTTCTTC
TRBJ2-1,TRBV4-1,-,TRBD1,CASSETGVSYNEQFF,TGCGCCAGCAGCGAGACAGGGGTCTCCTACAATGAGCAGTTCTTC
TRBJ2-7,TRBV9,-,TRBD1,CASSVTGAATGDEQYF,TGTGCCAGCAGCGTAACAGGGGCGGCCACGGGTGACGAGCAGTACTTC
TRBJ2-1,TRBV12-5,-,TRBD2,CASGSGPAGARGNEQFF,TGTGCTAGTGGTTCGGGACCAGCGGGAGCCCGGGGGAATGAGCAGTTCTTC
TRBJ1-2,TRBV29-1,-,-,CSADRRTPYGYTF,TGCAGCGCCGACCGACGGACCCCCTATGGCTACACCTTC
TRBJ1-1,TRBV5-4,-,TRBD1,CASSPGTDWAPDTEAFF,TGTGCCAGCAGCCCAGGGACAGATTGGGCTCCCGACACTGAAGCTTTCTTT
TRBJ1-1,TRBV25-1,few,-,CASGEEEAFF,TGTGCCAGCGGGGAGGAAGAAGCTTTCTTT
TRBJ2-3,TRBV20-1,-,-,CSAKPMASDTQYF,TGCAGTGCTAAACCAATGGCGTCAGATACGCAGTATTTT
TRBJ2-7,TRBV5-6,-,-,CASSLGTATQYF,TGTGCCAGCAGCTTGGGGACAGCGACGCAGTACTTC
TRBJ2-5,TRBV30,-,-,CAWGGHRPTQETQYF,TGTGCCTGGGGGGGCCACAGGCCTACACAAGAGACCCAGTACTTC
TRBJ2-7,TRBV2,-,TRBD1,CASSDYGQAYEQYF,TGTGCCAGCAGTGATTACGGACAGGCCTACGAGCAGTACTTC
TRBJ2-7,TRBV20-1,-,TRBD2,CSAPLLASGAWEQYF,TGCAGTGCCCCTCTTTTGGCTAGCGGGGCTTGGGAGCAGTACTTC
TRBJ1-5,TRBV15,-,-,CATSRPGGHGHF,TGTGCCACCAGCCGCCCGGGGGGCCACGGTCATTTT
TRBJ2-1,TRBV4-1,-,TRBD2,CASSQVPGLAGWEQFF,TGCGCCAGCAGCCAAGTACCGGGACTAGCGGGGTGGGAGCAGTTCTTC